Listed below are T cell receptor beta chains from one sample, sequenced in a study of blood T cells in healthy people across ages. TCRdb itself ran the 5' RACE reads through MiXCR, one entry per CDR3 protein. The data contain just over 800,000 distinct CDR3 sequences, about 59% of them singletons. The sample taken for sequencing was blood. These receptors were taken from a man aged 30 to 45 in good health. Both conserved end residues are part of each CDR3. Each record gives: V gene, D gene, clone size, J gene, CDR3 protein, CDR3 DNA. A D gene is named only where the DNA matches it firmly. Clone size is stated in some rows and not others, as once, few, many or a class when expanded.

V gene: TRBV5-8
D gene: .
clone size: .
J gene: TRBJ2-6
CDR3 protein: CVSSLSQTGANVLTF
CDR3 DNA: TGTGTCAGCAGCTTGTCGCAGACTGGGGCCAACGTCCTGACTTTC

V gene: TRBV20-1
D gene: .
clone size: .
J gene: TRBJ2-1
CDR3 protein: CSARTALSYNEQFF
CDR3 DNA: TGCAGTGCGAGGACAGCCCTCTCCTACAATGAGCAGTTCTTC

V gene: TRBV20-1
D gene: .
clone size: .
J gene: TRBJ1-2
CDR3 protein: CSARERELRANYGYTF
CDR3 DNA: TGCAGTGCTAGAGAGCGTGAGCTCCGGGCTAACTATGGCTACACCTTC

V gene: TRBV7-8
D gene: .
clone size: .
J gene: TRBJ2-1
CDR3 protein: CASSLGGATGYNEQFF
CDR3 DNA: TGTGCCAGCAGCTTAGGTGGGGCCACTGGGTACAATGAGCAGTTCTTC

V gene: TRBV7-2
D gene: .
clone size: .
J gene: TRBJ1-6
CDR3 protein: CASSLKGDSYNSPLHF
CDR3 DNA: TGTGCCAGCAGCTTAAAAGGGGATTCCTATAATTCACCCCTCCACTTT

V gene: TRBV7-2
D gene: .
clone size: once
J gene: TRBJ1-5
CDR3 protein: CASSLADGSGQPQHF
CDR3 DNA: TGTGCCAGCAGCTTAGCGGATGGGTCTGGGCAGCCCCAGCATTTT

V gene: TRBV20-1
D gene: TRBD2
clone size: .
J gene: TRBJ2-4
CDR3 protein: CSARLAGEKNIQYF
CDR3 DNA: TGCAGTGCTAGACTAGCGGGGGAGAAAAACATTCAGTACTTC

V gene: TRBV12-3/TRBV12-4
D gene: .
clone size: few
J gene: TRBJ2-7
CDR3 protein: CASSFGSLRGYEQYF
CDR3 DNA: TGTGCCAGCAGTTTTGGGTCCCTCAGGGGCTACGAGCAGTACTTC

V gene: TRBV4-2
D gene: .
clone size: .
J gene: TRBJ2-3
CDR3 protein: CASSQKWGQDTQYF
CDR3 DNA: TGTGCCAGCAGCCAAAAATGGGGACAAGATACGCAGTATTTT

V gene: TRBV4-3
D gene: .
clone size: .
J gene: TRBJ2-2
CDR3 protein: CASSQDRGGGAGGELFF
CDR3 DNA: TGCGCCAGCAGCCAAGATCGCGGTGGAGGGGCGGGCGGGGAGCTGTTTTTT

V gene: TRBV7-3
D gene: TRBD2
clone size: once
J gene: TRBJ2-3
CDR3 protein: CASSFGGGLTGTQYF
CDR3 DNA: TGTGCCAGCAGCTTTGGCGGGGGGCTCACCGGTACGCAGTATTTT

V gene: TRBV15
D gene: TRBD1
clone size: .
J gene: TRBJ2-1
CDR3 protein: CATSRGTGDSNEQFF
CDR3 DNA: TGTGCCACCAGCAGAGGGACAGGGGATTCGAATGAGCAGTTCTTC

V gene: TRBV20-1
D gene: .
clone size: .
J gene: TRBJ2-5
CDR3 protein: CSASIRPSQETQYF
CDR3 DNA: TGCAGTGCTAGTATCAGGCCCTCGCAAGAGACCCAGTACTTC

V gene: TRBV7-2
D gene: TRBD1
clone size: .
J gene: TRBJ1-1
CDR3 protein: CASSPYRGQVAFF
CDR3 DNA: TGTGCCAGCAGCCCGTACAGGGGGCAGGTAGCTTTCTTT

V gene: TRBV20-1
D gene: TRBD2
clone size: .
J gene: TRBJ2-5
CDR3 protein: CSATETSGGAEVQYF
CDR3 DNA: TGCAGTGCTACGGAGACTAGCGGGGGGGCCGAGGTCCAGTACTTC

V gene: TRBV5-1
D gene: .
clone size: .
J gene: TRBJ2-7
CDR3 protein: CASSYWTLDTSEQYF
CDR3 DNA: TGCGCCAGCAGCTACTGGACTTTGGACACCTCCGAGCAGTACTTC

V gene: TRBV18
D gene: .
clone size: .
J gene: TRBJ2-2
CDR3 protein: CASSPEGGIRTNTGELFF
CDR3 DNA: TGTGCCAGCTCACCAGAGGGGGGTATACGGACGAACACCGGGGAGCTGTTTTTT

V gene: TRBV20-1
D gene: .
clone size: few
J gene: TRBJ2-1
CDR3 protein: CSARALSYNEQFF
CDR3 DNA: TGCAGTGCTAGGGCCCTATCCTACAATGAGCAGTTCTTC

V gene: TRBV29-1
D gene: .
clone size: .
J gene: TRBJ2-2
CDR3 protein: CSVSKAFTGELFF
CDR3 DNA: TGCAGCGTTAGCAAGGCGTTCACCGGGGAGCTGTTTTTT

V gene: TRBV7-2
D gene: .
clone size: few
J gene: TRBJ2-2
CDR3 protein: CASGGSVSGELFF
CDR3 DNA: TGTGCCAGCGGCGGTTCAGTGTCCGGGGAGCTGTTTTTT

V gene: TRBV12-3/TRBV12-4
D gene: TRBD1
clone size: few
J gene: TRBJ2-5
CDR3 protein: CASSPTGTGAKEQYF
CDR3 DNA: TGTGCCAGCAGTCCGACCGGGACAGGGGCTAAGGAGCAGTACTTC

V gene: TRBV11-2
D gene: TRBD2
clone size: few
J gene: TRBJ2-3
CDR3 protein: CASSLSRTSGGPTDTQYF
CDR3 DNA: TGTGCCAGCAGCTTAAGCAGGACTAGCGGGGGACCCACAGATACGCAGTATTTT

V gene: TRBV12-3/TRBV12-4
D gene: .
clone size: .
J gene: TRBJ2-5
CDR3 protein: CASIAAGQFQETQYF
CDR3 DNA: TGTGCCAGCATTGCTGCGGGGCAGTTCCAAGAGACCCAGTACTTC

V gene: TRBV4-3
D gene: TRBD1
clone size: once
J gene: TRBJ1-4
CDR3 protein: CASSQVFPGGGFGEKLFF
CDR3 DNA: TGCGCCAGCAGCCAAGTTTTCCCAGGGGGTGGGTTCGGTGAAAAACTGTTTTTT

V gene: TRBV12-3/TRBV12-4
D gene: TRBD1
clone size: .
J gene: TRBJ2-1
CDR3 protein: CASSVGGQGFYNEQFF
CDR3 DNA: TGTGCCAGCAGCGTAGGGGGACAGGGGTTCTACAATGAGCAGTTCTTC

V gene: TRBV12-3/TRBV12-4
D gene: .
clone size: .
J gene: TRBJ1-4
CDR3 protein: CASSLRQDNEKLFF
CDR3 DNA: TGTGCCAGCAGTTTAAGACAAGATAATGAAAAACTGTTTTTT

V gene: TRBV28
D gene: .
clone size: .
J gene: TRBJ2-5
CDR3 protein: CASSFGGAIQETQYF
CDR3 DNA: TGTGCCAGCAGTTTTGGCGGGGCGATTCAAGAGACCCAGTACTTC

V gene: TRBV4-3
D gene: .
clone size: .
J gene: TRBJ2-5
CDR3 protein: CASSQFQGGENLQETQYF
CDR3 DNA: TGCGCCAGCAGCCAATTCCAGGGCGGGGAGAATCTCCAAGAGACCCAGTACTTC

V gene: TRBV20-1
D gene: .
clone size: .
J gene: TRBJ1-2
CDR3 protein: CSAPVGYGYTF
CDR3 DNA: TGCAGTGCCCCAGTGGGCTATGGCTACACCTTC

V gene: TRBV5-1
D gene: TRBD2
clone size: .
J gene: TRBJ2-7
CDR3 protein: CASSWDGGGAFDEQYF
CDR3 DNA: TGCGCCAGCAGCTGGGATGGCGGGGGGGCCTTCGACGAGCAGTACTTC

V gene: TRBV12-3/TRBV12-4
D gene: TRBD2
clone size: .
J gene: TRBJ2-3
CDR3 protein: CASSYLAGGADTQYF
CDR3 DNA: TGTGCCAGCAGTTATCTAGCGGGGGGTGCAGATACGCAGTATTTT

V gene: TRBV6-6
D gene: .
clone size: .
J gene: TRBJ1-4
CDR3 protein: CASSYKPGFEKLFF
CDR3 DNA: TGTGCCAGCAGTTACAAGCCAGGGTTTGAAAAACTGTTTTTT

V gene: TRBV10-3
D gene: TRBD1
clone size: .
J gene: TRBJ2-7
CDR3 protein: CAISESTGAYEQYF
CDR3 DNA: TGTGCCATCAGTGAGTCGACAGGGGCCTACGAGCAGTACTTC

V gene: TRBV7-2
D gene: .
clone size: few
J gene: TRBJ2-7
CDR3 protein: CASSLVGPRAAEQYF
CDR3 DNA: TGTGCCAGCAGCTTAGTGGGCCCCCGGGCGGCCGAGCAGTACTTC

V gene: TRBV28
D gene: .
clone size: many
J gene: TRBJ1-4
CDR3 protein: CASSPHSTPNEKLFF
CDR3 DNA: TGTGCCAGCAGTCCCCATTCGACACCTAATGAAAAACTGTTTTTT

V gene: TRBV7-9
D gene: TRBD1
clone size: .
J gene: TRBJ1-5
CDR3 protein: CASSRTGGFNQPQHF
CDR3 DNA: TGTGCCAGCAGTCGGACAGGGGGCTTCAATCAGCCCCAGCATTTT

V gene: TRBV7-2
D gene: TRBD2
clone size: .
J gene: TRBJ2-5
CDR3 protein: CASTSGLATGREQYF
CDR3 DNA: TGTGCCAGCACCTCCGGACTAGCAACCGGGCGGGAGCAGTACTTC

V gene: TRBV6-1
D gene: .
clone size: .
J gene: TRBJ1-2
CDR3 protein: CASSKVTEEYGYTF
CDR3 DNA: TGTGCCAGCAGTAAAGTAACGGAGGAATATGGCTACACCTTC

V gene: TRBV5-1
D gene: TRBD1
clone size: .
J gene: TRBJ2-1
CDR3 protein: CASSLGDRGVDEQFF
CDR3 DNA: TGCGCCAGCAGCTTGGGGGACAGGGGTGTGGATGAGCAGTTCTTC

V gene: TRBV15
D gene: .
clone size: once
J gene: TRBJ1-2
CDR3 protein: CATSRDVRVGYTF
CDR3 DNA: TGTGCCACCAGCAGAGATGTCAGGGTTGGCTACACCTTC

V gene: TRBV20-1
D gene: TRBD1
clone size: few
J gene: TRBJ2-1
CDR3 protein: CSADRAYNEQFF
CDR3 DNA: TGCAGTGCCGACAGGGCCTACAATGAGCAGTTCTTC

V gene: TRBV4-3
D gene: .
clone size: many
J gene: TRBJ1-2
CDR3 protein: CASSPNRVNYGYTF
CDR3 DNA: TGCGCCAGCAGCCCGAACAGGGTGAACTATGGCTACACCTTC

V gene: TRBV28
D gene: .
clone size: many
J gene: TRBJ2-7
CDR3 protein: CASSGVYEQYF
CDR3 DNA: TGTGCCAGCTCAGGGGTCTACGAGCAGTACTTC

V gene: TRBV7-3
D gene: TRBD1
clone size: .
J gene: TRBJ1-4
CDR3 protein: CASSSLPGQGSEKLFF
CDR3 DNA: TGTGCCAGCAGCTCCCTTCCGGGACAGGGAAGTGAAAAACTGTTTTTT